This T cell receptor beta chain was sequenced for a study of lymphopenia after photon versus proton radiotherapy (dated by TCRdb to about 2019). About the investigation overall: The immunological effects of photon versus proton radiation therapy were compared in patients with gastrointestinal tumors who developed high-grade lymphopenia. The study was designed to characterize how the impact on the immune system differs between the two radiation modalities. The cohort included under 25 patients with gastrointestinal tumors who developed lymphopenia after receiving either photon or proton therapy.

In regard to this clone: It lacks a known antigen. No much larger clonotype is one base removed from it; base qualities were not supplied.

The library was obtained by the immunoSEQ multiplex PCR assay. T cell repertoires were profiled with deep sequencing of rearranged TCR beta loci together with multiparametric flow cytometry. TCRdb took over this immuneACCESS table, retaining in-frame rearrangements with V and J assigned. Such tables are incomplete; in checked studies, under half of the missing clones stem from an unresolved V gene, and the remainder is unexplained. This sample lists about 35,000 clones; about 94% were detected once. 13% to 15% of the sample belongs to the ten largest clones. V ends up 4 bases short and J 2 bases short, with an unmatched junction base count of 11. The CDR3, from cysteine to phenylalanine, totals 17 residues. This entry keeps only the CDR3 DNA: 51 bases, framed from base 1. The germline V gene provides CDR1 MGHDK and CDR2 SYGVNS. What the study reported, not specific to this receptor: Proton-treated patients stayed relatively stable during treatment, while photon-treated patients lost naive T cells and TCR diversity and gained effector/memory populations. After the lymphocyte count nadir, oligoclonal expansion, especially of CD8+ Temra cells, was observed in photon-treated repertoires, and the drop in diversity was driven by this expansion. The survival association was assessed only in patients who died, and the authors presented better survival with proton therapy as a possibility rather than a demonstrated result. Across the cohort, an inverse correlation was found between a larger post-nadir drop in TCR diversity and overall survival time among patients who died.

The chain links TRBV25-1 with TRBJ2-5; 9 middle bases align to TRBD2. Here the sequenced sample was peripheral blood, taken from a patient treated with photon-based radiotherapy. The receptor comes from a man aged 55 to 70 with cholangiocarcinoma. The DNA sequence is TGTGCCAGCAGTGCCTATGTATCCAGCGGGGGGCAAGAGACCCAGTACTTC. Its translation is CASSAYVSSGGQETQYF.